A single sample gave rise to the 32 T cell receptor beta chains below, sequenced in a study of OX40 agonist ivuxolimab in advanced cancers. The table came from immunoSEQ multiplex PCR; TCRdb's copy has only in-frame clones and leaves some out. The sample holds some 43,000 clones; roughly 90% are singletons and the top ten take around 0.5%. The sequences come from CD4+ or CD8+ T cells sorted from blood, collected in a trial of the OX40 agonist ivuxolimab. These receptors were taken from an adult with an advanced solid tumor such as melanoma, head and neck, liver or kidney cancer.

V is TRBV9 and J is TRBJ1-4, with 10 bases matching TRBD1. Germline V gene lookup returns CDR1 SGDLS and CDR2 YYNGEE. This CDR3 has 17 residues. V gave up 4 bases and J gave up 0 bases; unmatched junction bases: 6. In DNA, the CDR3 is TGTGCCAGCAGCCCGCGGACAGGGGGGTCAACTAATGAAAAACTGTTTTTT. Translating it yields CASSPRTGGSTNEKLFF. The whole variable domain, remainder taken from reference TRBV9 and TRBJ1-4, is DSGVTQTPKHLITATGQRVTLRCSPRSGDLSVYWYQQSLDQGLQFLIQYYNGEERAKGNILERFSAQQFPDLHSELNLSSLELGDSALYFCASSPRTGGSTNEKLFFGSGTQLSVL.

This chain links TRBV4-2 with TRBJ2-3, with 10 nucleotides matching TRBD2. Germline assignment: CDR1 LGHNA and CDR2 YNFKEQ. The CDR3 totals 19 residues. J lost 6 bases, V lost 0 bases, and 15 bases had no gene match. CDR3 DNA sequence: TGTGCCAGCAGCCAAGATCTTTCGAGGGCTAGCGGGAGCAGGGATACGCAGTATTTT. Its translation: CASSQDLSRASGSRDTQYF.

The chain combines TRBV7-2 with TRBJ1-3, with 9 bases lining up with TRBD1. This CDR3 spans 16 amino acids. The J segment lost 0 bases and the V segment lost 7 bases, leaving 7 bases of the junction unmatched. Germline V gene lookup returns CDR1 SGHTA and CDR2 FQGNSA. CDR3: CASTLTGGSSGNTIYF. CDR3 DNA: TGTGCCAGCACCCTGACAGGGGGTAGCTCTGGAAACACCATATATTTT.

CDR3 in amino acids: CASSRGSYEQYF. DNA for the CDR3: TGTGCCAGCAGCCGGGGCAGCTACGAGCAGTACTTC. The rearrangement uses TRBV4-2 and TRBJ2-7; weak D call: TRBD1 (5 bases). The length of the CDR3 is 12 residues. Germline values: CDR1 LGHNA, CDR2 YNFKEQ. V lost 4 bases and J 3 bases, leaving 7 bases between the germline ends.

CDR3 sequence (DNA): TGCGCCAGCAGCCACGGCGCAGGATTTAGTGGTGATTATGGCTACACCTTC. Protein: CASSHGAGFSGDYGYTF. The chain recombines TRBV4-1 with TRBJ1-2; no clear D. The CDR3 is made up of 17 amino acids. The germline gives CDR1 MGHRA, CDR2 YSYEKL. The V end lost 3 bases, the J end lost 5 bases, and 22 bases lay between the germline ends.

The CDR3 spells CASSPYAAEGGNTIYF. The DNA for the CDR3 is TGTGCCAGCTCACCATATGCAGCGGAGGGGGGAAACACCATATATTTT. The gene calls are TRBV18 and TRBJ1-3; TRBD1 might be the D (5 bases). The CDR3 has 16 residues. Trimming took off 2 bases at V and 4 bases at J, with 15 bases between the two ends. Germline CDR1 is KGHSH and CDR2 is LQKENI.

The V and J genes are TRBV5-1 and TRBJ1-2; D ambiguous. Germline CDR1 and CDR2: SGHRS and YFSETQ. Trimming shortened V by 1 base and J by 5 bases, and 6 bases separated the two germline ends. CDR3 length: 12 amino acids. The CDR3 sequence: CASSLSLYGYTF. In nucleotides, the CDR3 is TGCGCCAGCAGCTTGTCGCTGTATGGCTACACCTTC.

This CDR3 is CASSFSVVNTEAFF. CDR3 nucleotides: TGTGCCAGCAGCTTTTCGGTCGTGAACACTGAAGCTTTCTTT. This sequence joins TRBV11-3 and TRBJ1-1, with unresolved D. Between the trimmed V and J ends, which lost 3 bases and 0 bases, there was a span of 8 bases. Germline values: CDR1 SGHNT, CDR2 YENEEA. The CDR3 sequence is 14 residues long.

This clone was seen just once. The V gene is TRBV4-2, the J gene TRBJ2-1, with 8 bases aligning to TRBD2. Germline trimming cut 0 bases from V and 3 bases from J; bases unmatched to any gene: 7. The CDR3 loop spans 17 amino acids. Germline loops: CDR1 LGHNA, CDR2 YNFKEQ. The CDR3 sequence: CASSQDFPGGFYNEQFF. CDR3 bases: TGTGCCAGCAGCCAAGATTTTCCGGGGGGGTTCTACAATGAGCAGTTCTTC.

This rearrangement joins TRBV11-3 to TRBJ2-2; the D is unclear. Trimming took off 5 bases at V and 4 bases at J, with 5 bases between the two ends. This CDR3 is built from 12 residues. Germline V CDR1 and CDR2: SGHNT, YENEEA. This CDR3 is CASSKFTGELFF. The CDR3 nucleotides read TGTGCCAGCAGCAAATTCACCGGGGAGCTGTTTTTT.

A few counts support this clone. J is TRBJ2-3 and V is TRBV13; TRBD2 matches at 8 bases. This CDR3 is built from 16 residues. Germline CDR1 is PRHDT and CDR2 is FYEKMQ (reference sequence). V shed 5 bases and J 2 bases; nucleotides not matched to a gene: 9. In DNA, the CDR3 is TGTGCCAGCAGCGGCTCTATAGCGGGGTACACAGATACGCAGTATTTT. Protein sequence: CASSGSIAGYTDTQYF.

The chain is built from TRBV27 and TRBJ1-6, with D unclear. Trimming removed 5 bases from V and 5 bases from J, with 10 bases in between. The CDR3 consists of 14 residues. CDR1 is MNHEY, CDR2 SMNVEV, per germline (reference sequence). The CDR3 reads CASSPGRNNSPLHF. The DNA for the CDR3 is TGTGCCAGCAGTCCCGGACGGAATAATTCACCCCTCCACTTT.

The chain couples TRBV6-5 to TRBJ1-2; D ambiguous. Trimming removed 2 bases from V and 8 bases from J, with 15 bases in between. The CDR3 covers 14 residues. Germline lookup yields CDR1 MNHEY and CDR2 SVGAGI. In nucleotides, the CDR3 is TGTGCCAGCAGTTACAACCGGGAAGGGCCGGGCTACACCTTC. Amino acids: CASSYNREGPGYTF.

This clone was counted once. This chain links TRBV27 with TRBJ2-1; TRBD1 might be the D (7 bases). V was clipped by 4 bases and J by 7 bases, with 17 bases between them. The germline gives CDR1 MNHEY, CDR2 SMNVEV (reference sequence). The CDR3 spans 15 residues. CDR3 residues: CASSSLGGGSNEQFF. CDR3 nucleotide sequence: TGTGCCAGCAGTTCGCTCGGAGGGGGCTCAAATGAGCAGTTCTTC.

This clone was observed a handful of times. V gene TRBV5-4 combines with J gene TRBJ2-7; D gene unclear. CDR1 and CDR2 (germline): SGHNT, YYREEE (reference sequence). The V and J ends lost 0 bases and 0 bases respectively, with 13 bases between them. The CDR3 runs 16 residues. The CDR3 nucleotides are TGTGCCAGCAGCTTGGGAGCAAGGAGCAGCTCCTACGAGCAGTACTTC. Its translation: CASSLGARSSSYEQYF.

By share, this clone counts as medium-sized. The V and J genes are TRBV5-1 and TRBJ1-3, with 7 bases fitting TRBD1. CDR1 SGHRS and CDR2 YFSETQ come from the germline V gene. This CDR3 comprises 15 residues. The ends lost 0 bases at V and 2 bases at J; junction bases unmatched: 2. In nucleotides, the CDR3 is TGCGCCAGCAGCTTGGAGGGGGCTACTGGAAACACCATATATTTT. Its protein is CASSLEGATGNTIYF.

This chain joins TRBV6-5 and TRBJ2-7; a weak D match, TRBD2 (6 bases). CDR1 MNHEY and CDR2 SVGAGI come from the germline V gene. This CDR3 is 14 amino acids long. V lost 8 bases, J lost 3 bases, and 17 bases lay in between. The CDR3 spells CASGRGEAGYEQYF. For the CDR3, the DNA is TGTGCCAGCGGAAGAGGGGAGGCAGGCTACGAGCAGTACTTC.

CDR3 nucleotides: TGCGCCAGCAGGACAGATACGCAGTATTTT. It translates to CASRTDTQYF. The chain recombines TRBV4-1 with TRBJ2-3; D is ambiguous. The germline V and J ends were trimmed by 6 bases and 3 bases, with 1 base remaining between them. The CDR3 consists of 10 residues. The V gene's germline CDR1 is MGHRA and CDR2 YSYEKL.

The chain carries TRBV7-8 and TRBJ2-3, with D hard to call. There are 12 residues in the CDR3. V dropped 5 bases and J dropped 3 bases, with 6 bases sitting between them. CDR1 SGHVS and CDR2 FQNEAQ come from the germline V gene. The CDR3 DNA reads TGTGCCAGCAGCCTGAGAACAGATACGCAGTATTTT. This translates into CASSLRTDTQYF.

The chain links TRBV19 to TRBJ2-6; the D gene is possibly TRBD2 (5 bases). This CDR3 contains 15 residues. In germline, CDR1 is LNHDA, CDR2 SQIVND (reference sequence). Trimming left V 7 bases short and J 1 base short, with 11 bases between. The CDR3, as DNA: TGTGCCAGTACTCTCACGGGGTCTGGGGCCAACGTCCTGACTTTC. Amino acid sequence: CASTLTGSGANVLTF.

The CDR3 bases are TGTGCCAGCAGCGGGGGAAGCTCCTACAATGAGCAGTTCTTC. Amino acid sequence: CASSGGSSYNEQFF. The chain is built from TRBV9 and TRBJ2-1; no reliable D call. The germline V gene has CDR1 SGDLS and CDR2 YYNGEE. V lost 3 bases to trimming and J lost 0 bases, with 7 bases between them. This CDR3 region has 14 residues.

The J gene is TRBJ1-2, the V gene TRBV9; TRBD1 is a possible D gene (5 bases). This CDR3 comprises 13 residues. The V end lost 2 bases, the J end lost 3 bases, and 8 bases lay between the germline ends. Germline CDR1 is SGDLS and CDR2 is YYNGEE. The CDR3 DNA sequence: TGTGCCAGCAGCGTCGGGACCGACTATGGCTACACCTTC. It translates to CASSVGTDYGYTF.

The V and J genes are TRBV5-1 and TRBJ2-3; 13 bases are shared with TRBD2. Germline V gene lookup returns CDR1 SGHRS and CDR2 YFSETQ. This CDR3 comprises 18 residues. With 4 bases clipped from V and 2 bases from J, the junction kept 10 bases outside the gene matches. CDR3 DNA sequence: TGCGCCAGCAGCCCTGGACTAGCGGGGGCCCTTATCACAGATACGCAGTATTTT. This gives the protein CASSPGLAGALITDTQYF.

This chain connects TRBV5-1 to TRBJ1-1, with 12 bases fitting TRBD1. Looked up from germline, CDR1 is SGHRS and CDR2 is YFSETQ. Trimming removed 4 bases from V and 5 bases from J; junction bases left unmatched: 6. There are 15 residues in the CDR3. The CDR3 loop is CASSPGQGAGTEAFF. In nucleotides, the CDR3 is TGCGCCAGCAGCCCGGGACAGGGGGCCGGAACTGAAGCTTTCTTT.

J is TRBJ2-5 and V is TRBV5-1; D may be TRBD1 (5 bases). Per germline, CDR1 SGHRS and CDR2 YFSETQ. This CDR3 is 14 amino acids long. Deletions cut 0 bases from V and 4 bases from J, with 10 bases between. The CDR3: CASSLVSQGETQYF. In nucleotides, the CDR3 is TGCGCCAGCAGCTTGGTTTCGCAGGGAGAGACCCAGTACTTC.

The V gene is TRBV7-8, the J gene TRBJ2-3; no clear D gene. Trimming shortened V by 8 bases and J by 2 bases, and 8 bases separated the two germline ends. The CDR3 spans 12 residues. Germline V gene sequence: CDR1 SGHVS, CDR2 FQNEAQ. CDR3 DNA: TGTGCCAGCGGGGTCCTCACAGATACGCAGTATTTT. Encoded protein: CASGVLTDTQYF.

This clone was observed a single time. The CDR3 coding sequence is TGTGCCAGCAGCTTTTTAGCGGGGGGGCCCACAGATACGCAGTATTTT. It specifies CASSFLAGGPTDTQYF. The chain is built from TRBV11-2 and TRBJ2-3; 11 bases fit TRBD2. This CDR3 spans 16 amino acids. V gave up 3 bases and J gave up 2 bases; unmatched junction bases: 4. CDR1 is SGHAT and CDR2 is FQNNGV in the germline V gene.

The CDR3 DNA follows: TGCGCCAGCAGCTGGTCAGGGGTTGCATCTGGGGCCAACGTCCTGACTTTC. Amino acid sequence: CASSWSGVASGANVLTF. The V and J genes are TRBV5-1 and TRBJ2-6; D is perhaps TRBD1 (6 bases). The V and J ends lost 3 bases and 1 base respectively, with 14 bases between them. The CDR3 is 17 amino acids. The germline gives CDR1 SGHRS, CDR2 YFSETQ.

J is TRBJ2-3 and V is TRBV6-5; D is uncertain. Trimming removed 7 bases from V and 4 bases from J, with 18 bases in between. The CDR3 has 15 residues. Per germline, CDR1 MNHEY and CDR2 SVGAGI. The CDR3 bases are TGTGCCAGCAAAAGGGCACTGTGGGCGGCAGATACGCAGTATTTT. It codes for CASKRALWAADTQYF.

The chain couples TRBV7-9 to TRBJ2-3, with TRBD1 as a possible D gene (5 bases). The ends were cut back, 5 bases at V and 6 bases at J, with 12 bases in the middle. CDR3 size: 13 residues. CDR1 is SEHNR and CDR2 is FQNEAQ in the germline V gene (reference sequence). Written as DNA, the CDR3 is TGTGCCAGCAGCCTGAATAAGGGGGATACGCAGTATTTT. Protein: CASSLNKGDTQYF.

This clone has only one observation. As DNA, the CDR3 is TGTGCCAGCAGCCAACAGAAAGCTGGAAACACCATATATTTT. Translating it yields CASSQQKAGNTIYF. This rearrangement joins TRBV7-2 to TRBJ1-3; D unclear. The CDR3 has 14 amino acids. Germline loops: CDR1 SGHTA, CDR2 FQGNSA. V was pared by 5 bases and J by 2 bases, with 10 bases between.

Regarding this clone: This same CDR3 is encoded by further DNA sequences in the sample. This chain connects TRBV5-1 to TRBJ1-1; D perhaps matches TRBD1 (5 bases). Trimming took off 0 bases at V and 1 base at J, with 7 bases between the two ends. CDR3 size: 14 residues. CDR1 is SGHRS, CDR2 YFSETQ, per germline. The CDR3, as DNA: TGCGCCAGCAGCTTGGCGGGGGGGAACACTGAAGCTTTCTTT. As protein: CASSLAGGNTEAFF.